One sample yielded the 3 T cell receptor beta chains listed below, sequenced in a study of T cell responses to AZD1222 COVID-19 vaccine. The repertoire was sequenced with immunoSEQ multiplex PCR; TCRdb's copy has only in-frame clones and lacks some. The table lists about 130,000 clones, 70% to 90% of them singletons, with approximately 20% in the top ten. The sample was peripheral blood, taken on day 0 of AZD1222 vaccination. These receptor sequences come from an adult in good health.

The V call is TRBV7-9, the J call TRBJ2-5, with D perhaps matching TRBD2 (6 bases). Trimming shortened V by 5 bases and J by 5 bases, and 12 bases separated the two germline ends. Germline assignment: CDR1 SEHNR and CDR2 FQNEAQ (reference sequence). The CDR3 covers 13 residues. CDR3 DNA: TGTGCCAGCAGCCGGGACTTCCCCGAGACCCAGTACTTC. This gives the protein CASSRDFPETQYF. Looking up the rest from reference TRBV7-9 and TRBJ2-5 gives the full variable domain: DTGVSQNPRHKITKRGQNVTFRCDPISEHNRLYWYRQTLGQGPEFLTYFQNEAQLEKSRLLSDRFSAERPKGSFSTLEIQRTEQGDSAMYLCASSRDFPETQYFGPGTRLLVL.

The CDR3 is CASSWREKQFF. The CDR3 DNA is TGTGCCAGCAGTTGGAGGGAAAAGCAGTTCTTC. The gene calls are TRBV28 and TRBJ2-1; perhaps TRBD2 as D (6 bases). CDR3 length equals 11 residues. Germline CDR1 MDHEN, CDR2 SYDVKM. V was shortened by 4 bases and J by 11 bases, with 9 bases between the two germline ends.

The J gene is TRBJ1-5, the V gene TRBV4-1; a possible D gene is TRBD1 (5 bases). Germline V gives CDR1 MGHRA, CDR2 YSYEKL. Deletions cut 0 bases from V and 9 bases from J, with 15 bases between. CDR3 length equals 15 residues. DNA for the CDR3: TGCGCCAGCAGCCAAGATCGTGTGGGGGGGTGGCCCCAGCATTTT. Amino acids: CASSQDRVGGWPQHF.